This TCR beta chain was sequenced in a study of patients and donors after allogeneic stem cell transplantation. Many counts were recorded for this clonotype. V was pared by 6 bases and J by 6 bases, with 18 bases between. The CDR3 contains 14 residues. Germline lookup yields CDR1 SGHRS and CDR2 YFSETQ. TCRdb itself ran the RT-PCR reads through MiXCR, one entry per CDR3 protein. The sample includes 900,000 to 1,000,000 distinct CDR3 sequences, approximately 18% seen only once; the top ten take approximately 5.9%. The V gene is TRBV5-1, the J gene TRBJ1-2; D is uncertain. Sequencing was carried out using blood, either unsorted or a sorted T cell fraction (not recorded which). The TCR sequence derives from a human donor who was either an allogeneic HSCT recipient or a stem cell or donor lymphocyte infusion donor (not recorded which). It is not recorded whose cells these are; they may come from a transplant donor. CDR3 coding DNA: TGCGCCAGCACCCTAGAAATGAGACCGGATGGCTACACCTTC. Amino acid sequence: CASTLEMRPDGYTF.